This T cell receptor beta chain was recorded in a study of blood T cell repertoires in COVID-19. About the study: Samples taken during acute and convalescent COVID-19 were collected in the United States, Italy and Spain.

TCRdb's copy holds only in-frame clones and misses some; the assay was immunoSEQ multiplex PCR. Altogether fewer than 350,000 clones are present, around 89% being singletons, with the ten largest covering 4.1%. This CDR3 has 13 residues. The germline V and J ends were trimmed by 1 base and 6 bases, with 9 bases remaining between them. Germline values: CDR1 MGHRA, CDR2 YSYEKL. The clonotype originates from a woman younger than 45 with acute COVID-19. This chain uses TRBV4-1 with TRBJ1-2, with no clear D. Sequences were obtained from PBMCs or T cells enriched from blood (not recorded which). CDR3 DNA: TGCGCCAGCAGCCAAGTGGAGGGAGATGGCTACACCTTC. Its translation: CASSQVEGDGYTF.